The clone carrying this T cell receptor (beta chain) was detected only a few times. Its specificity is unknown. V trimming: 4 bases; J trimming: 2 bases; junction bases outside the gene matches: 16. The CDR3 loop spans 18 amino acids. Germline-derived CDR1 and CDR2 are SGHRS and YFSETQ. This specimen comes from a study of CD8 T cells in ankylosing spondylitis. Study-wide results and limits: Both synovial fluid and blood in reactive arthritis had previously been reported to carry some motif variants. The authors reported significant enrichment of disease-linked clones in matched ankylosing spondylitis synovial fluid. Seemingly characteristic of ankylosing spondylitis blood was a TCR beta motif consisting of about 8 highly homologous variants.

Libraries of TCR beta came from quantitative 5'-RACE with molecular barcodes. TCRdb re-derived calls from the 5' RACE reads in MiXCR, one entry per CDR3 protein. The data contain around 890,000 distinct CDR3 sequences, 12% of them seen just once; the ten biggest clones take up roughly 0.51%. This receptor was taken from a male donor with ankylosing spondylitis. Sequences were obtained from blood, either unsorted or a sorted T cell fraction (not recorded which). The chain couples TRBV5-1 to TRBJ2-3; 7 nucleotides agree with TRBD2. CDR3 in DNA: TGCGCCAGCAGCCACAATACCGGGGCTAGCGGATCCACAGATACGCAGTATTTT. Protein: CASSHNTGASGSTDTQYF.